This entry lists 30 T cell receptor beta chains sequenced from one sample in a study of blood T cell repertoires in COVID-19. Assay: immunoSEQ multiplex PCR; the TCRdb copy retains only in-frame clones and omits some. Among just over 95,000 clones, about 81% were seen once, and the ten largest hold roughly 4.1%. The sample was peripheral blood. All receptors come from a man aged 60 to 69 with acute or convalescent COVID-19.

The chain recombines TRBV10-1 with TRBJ2-1, with 10 bases that match TRBD2. Trimming took 0 bases from V and 6 from J; bases not matched to a gene: 2. The CDR3 sequence is 15 residues long. CDR1 WNHNN and CDR2 SYGVQD come from the germline V gene (reference sequence). CDR3 DNA: TGCGCCAGCAGTGAGTCCTTAGCGGGAGGCAATGAGCAGTTCTTC. Its protein product is CASSESLAGGNEQFF.

The V and J genes are TRBV7-9 and TRBJ2-5, with 7 bases that match TRBD2. Germline CDR1 is SEHNR and CDR2 is FQNEAQ (reference sequence). V gave up 4 bases and J gave up 2 bases; unmatched junction bases: 7. The CDR3 totals 15 residues. The CDR3 reads CASSSTSRWQETQYF. The CDR3 nucleotides are TGTGCCAGCAGCTCGACTAGCCGGTGGCAAGAGACCCAGTACTTC.

This clone has more than one count but fewer than ten. The CDR3 coding sequence is TGTGCTAGTGGTTACCTCGGACTAGCGGGAGGCGGGGAGACCCAGTACTTC. Protein product: CASGYLGLAGGGETQYF. This rearrangement joins TRBV12-5 to TRBJ2-5; 14 bases agree with TRBD2. Germline values: CDR1 LGHNT, CDR2 FRNRAP. V dropped 4 bases and J dropped 5; count of bases not matched to a gene: 9. The CDR3 loop spans 17 amino acids.

This chain uses TRBV5-6 with TRBJ1-4; maybe TRBD1 (5 bases). CDR1 is SGHDT, CDR2 YYEEEE, per germline. Trimming took off 0 bases at V and 5 bases at J, with 8 bases between the two ends. This CDR3 region has 14 residues. The CDR3 region is CASSLVAGNEKLFF. In DNA, the CDR3 is TGTGCCAGCAGCTTGGTTGCAGGGAATGAAAAACTGTTTTTT. The full variable domain, in which reference TRBV5-6 and TRBJ1-4 provide the parts outside the CDR3, is DAGVTQSPTHLIKTRGQQVTLRCSPKSGHDTVSWYQQALGQGPQFIFQYYEEEERQRGNFPDRFSGHQFPNYSSELNVNALLLGDSALYLCASSLVAGNEKLFFGSGTQLSVL.

The J gene is TRBJ2-1, the V gene TRBV9; 8 bases line up with TRBD1. Germline V gene sequence: CDR1 SGDLS, CDR2 YYNGEE. V lost 5 bases, J lost 0 bases, and 1 base stayed unmatched. This CDR3 spans 14 amino acids. This chain's CDR3 is CASSTGGSYNEQFF. CDR3 nucleotides: TGTGCCAGCAGTACAGGGGGCTCCTACAATGAGCAGTTCTTC.

The chain links TRBV5-4 to TRBJ2-1, with 11 bases matching TRBD2. V was pared by 0 bases and J by 5 bases, with 1 base of the junction left unmatched. CDR1 is SGHNT, CDR2 YYREEE, per germline (reference sequence). The CDR3 covers 15 residues. This CDR3 reads CASSLATSGNNEQFF. CDR3 bases: TGTGCCAGCAGCTTGGCGACTAGCGGGAACAATGAGCAGTTCTTC.

The V call is TRBV7-6, the J call TRBJ2-1, with 10 bases that match TRBD2. Looked up from germline, CDR1 is SGHVS and CDR2 is FNYEAQ. V trimming: 1 base; J trimming: 6 bases; junction bases outside the gene matches: 9. The CDR3 contains 17 residues. The chain's CDR3 is CASSLGLAGELGNEQFF. CDR3 DNA sequence: TGTGCCAGCAGCTTAGGGCTAGCGGGAGAACTGGGCAATGAGCAGTTCTTC.

The chain uses TRBV7-2 and TRBJ1-5; TRBD1 matches 9 bases. This CDR3 has 15 residues. V was pared by 4 bases and J by 2 bases, with 3 bases of the junction left unmatched. Germline V gives CDR1 SGHTA, CDR2 FQGNSA. The DNA for the CDR3 is TGTGCCAGCAGCTGGGGACAGGGAGGCAATCAGCCCCAGCATTTT. Translated: CASSWGQGGNQPQHF.

This clone was seen a single time. The V and J genes are TRBV7-9 and TRBJ2-2, with 12 bases matching TRBD2. The CDR3 has 14 residues. The V and J ends lost 7 bases and 7 bases, in that order; junction bases with no gene match: 4. CDR1 SEHNR and CDR2 FQNEAQ come from the germline V gene (reference sequence). The CDR3 sequence is CASTTSGRGGELFF. The CDR3 DNA sequence: TGTGCCAGCACGACTAGCGGGAGAGGCGGGGAGCTGTTTTTT.

The J gene is TRBJ2-7, the V gene TRBV30; maybe TRBD1 (5 bases). V lost 1 base and J lost 6, with 10 bases in between. The germline CDR1 and CDR2 sequences are GTSNPN and SVGIG (reference sequence). The length of the CDR3 is 12 residues. In DNA, the CDR3 is TGTGCCTGGAGTGATAGGGGTGGCGAGCAGTACGTC. It yields the protein CAWSDRGGEQYV.

This clone was recorded once. The chain is built from TRBV5-1 and TRBJ1-2; D is perhaps TRBD1 (6 bases). CDR3 length: 15 residues. From germline, CDR1 is SGHRS and CDR2 YFSETQ. Trimming took 0 bases from V and 1 from J, leaving 10 bases between them. The CDR3 reads CASSLGQGINYGYTF. The DNA for the CDR3 is TGCGCCAGCAGCTTGGGCCAGGGGATTAACTATGGCTACACCTTC.

The J gene is TRBJ1-4, the V gene TRBV27; 7 bases agree with TRBD1. With 10 bases clipped from V and 0 bases from J, the junction kept 20 bases outside the gene matches. In germline, CDR1 is MNHEY, CDR2 SMNVEV (reference sequence). This CDR3 has 19 amino acids. The CDR3 sequence is CAIPWRGQKLTATNEKLFF. CDR3 bases: TGTGCCATTCCCTGGAGGGGGCAGAAGCTAACTGCAACTAATGAAAAACTGTTTTTT.

This clone was seen only a few times. V is TRBV7-3 and J is TRBJ1-5, with a weak D call TRBD1 (6 bases). CDR3 length: 13 amino acids. Germline CDR1 SGHTA, CDR2 FQGTGA. V shed 5 bases and J shed 4 bases, with 9 bases lying between them. The CDR3 DNA reads as TGTGCCAGCAGCCCTGACAGGAATCAGCCCCAGCATTTT. It codes for CASSPDRNQPQHF.

This clone was counted only a few times. The chain links TRBV6-6 to TRBJ2-7; TRBD1 is a possible D gene (6 bases). V was pared by 11 bases and J by 2 bases, with 16 bases between. This CDR3 is 13 amino acids long. The germline CDR1 and CDR2 sequences are MNHNY and SVGAGI (reference sequence). CDR3 in amino acids: CAAGGQRPYEQYV. CDR3 coding DNA: TGTGCCGCAGGAGGACAGCGACCCTACGAGCAGTACGTC.

This clone was found a few times. The rearrangement uses TRBV24-1 and TRBJ2-2; D unresolved. Germline V lookup: CDR1 KGHDR, CDR2 SFDVKD. The CDR3 runs 13 residues. Trimming pared 4 bases from V and 5 bases from J, leaving 7 bases between. For the CDR3, the DNA is TGTGCCACCAGTGACCCCCCTACCGGGGAGCTGTTTTTT. Its translation: CATSDPPTGELFF.

This clone has just a few counts. The chain recombines TRBV5-6 with TRBJ1-1; D gene uncertain. The CDR3 has 14 amino acids. The V gene's germline CDR1 is SGHDT and CDR2 YYEEEE. The V and J ends lost 7 bases and 5 bases respectively, with 18 bases between them. CDR3 nucleotide sequence: TGTGCCAGCTTAAGGGAGGGCCTAAGGACTGAAGCTTTCTTT. Protein sequence: CASLREGLRTEAFF.

A single count supports this clone. The rearrangement uses TRBV7-2 and TRBJ1-6; D uncertain. This CDR3 is 14 amino acids long. Germline V CDR1 and CDR2: SGHTA, FQGNSA. The germline V and J ends were trimmed by 5 bases and 6 bases, with 11 bases remaining between them. The CDR3 reads CASSQGLPNSPLHF. For the CDR3, the DNA is TGTGCCAGCAGCCAAGGACTACCTAATTCACCCCTCCACTTT.

The chain carries TRBV18 and TRBJ2-7; 9 bases line up with TRBD1. Germline trimming cut 5 bases from V and 2 bases from J; bases unmatched to any gene: 7. From germline, CDR1 is KGHSH and CDR2 LQKENI. This CDR3 has 15 amino acids. CDR3 sequence reads: CASSIPGTGTYEQYF. The CDR3 DNA reads as TGTGCCAGCTCAATCCCCGGGACAGGGACCTACGAGCAGTACTTC.

The chain uses TRBV29-1 and TRBJ1-2; no clear D gene. V lost 4 bases to trimming and J lost 2 bases, with 14 bases between them. The germline V gene encodes CDR1 SQVTM and CDR2 ANQGSEA. This CDR3 is built from 14 residues. For the CDR3, the DNA is TGCAGCGTTGGATTGTCAGGCGTAAACTATGGCTACACCTTC. Residues: CSVGLSGVNYGYTF.

The chain employs TRBV27 and TRBJ1-2; no clear D. The CDR3 contains 15 residues. In germline, CDR1 is MNHEY, CDR2 SMNVEV (reference sequence). V lost 2 bases and J 8 bases, leaving 18 bases between the germline ends. Here the CDR3 reads CASSLSLGRLGGYTF. The CDR3 bases are TGTGCCAGCAGTTTAAGTCTGGGGAGGCTCGGCGGCTACACCTTC.

The gene calls are TRBV5-6 and TRBJ1-4; possible D gene TRBD1, 6 bases. CDR3 length: 12 amino acids. V was clipped by 2 bases and J by 13 bases, with 12 bases between them. CDR1 and CDR2 (germline): SGHDT, YYEEEE. As DNA, the CDR3 is TGTGCCAGCAGCTTCTCAACAGGGAGACTGTTTTTT. Its protein product is CASSFSTGRLFF.

V and J are TRBV7-9 and TRBJ2-2; 7 nucleotides line up with TRBD2. Germline V gene sequence: CDR1 SEHNR, CDR2 FQNEAQ (reference sequence). The trim removed 3 bases at V and 2 bases at J, leaving 6 bases unmatched. The CDR3 extends over 16 amino acids. The CDR3 protein is CASSLGGIDNTGELFF. CDR3 in DNA: TGTGCCAGCAGCTTGGGGGGGATAGATAACACCGGGGAGCTGTTTTTT.

CDR3 nucleotides: TGTGCCAGCAGTGAAAAGGGGGGGAATTCAGCTAACTATGGCTACACCTTC. Translated, it gives CASSEKGGNSANYGYTF. The chain uses TRBV6-1 and TRBJ1-2; D perhaps matches TRBD1 (6 bases). V was cut by 2 bases and J by 0 bases, with 16 bases left in between. The germline gives CDR1 MNHNS, CDR2 SASEGT. The length of the CDR3 is 17 residues.

This clone was observed a few times. The rearrangement joins TRBV3-1 (or the pseudogene TRBV3-2) to TRBJ1-6; the D gene is possibly TRBD1 (6 bases). V lost 1 base and J lost 5, with 6 bases in between. Germline V gene lookup returns CDR1 LGHDT and CDR2 YNNKEL (reference sequence). The CDR3 covers 14 residues. This CDR3 reads CASSQAGDNSPLHF. The CDR3, as DNA: TGTGCCAGCAGCCAAGCAGGGGATAATTCACCCCTCCACTTT.

This sequence joins TRBV6-5 and TRBJ2-7; 10 bases are shared with TRBD2. CDR1 MNHEY and CDR2 SVGAGI come from the germline V gene. The CDR3 is made up of 15 amino acids. V lost 7 bases to trimming and J lost 0 bases; unmatched junction nucleotides: 6. CDR3 sequence reads: CASTAGTSASYEQYV. CDR3 nucleotides: TGTGCCAGCACCGCCGGGACTAGCGCCTCCTACGAGCAGTACGTC.

This chain connects TRBV10-3 to TRBJ2-5, with 14 bases matching TRBD2. The CDR3 loop spans 16 amino acids. Trimming cost V 5 bases and J 1 base; bases outside gene matches: 3. CDR1 and CDR2 (germline): ENHRY, SYGVKD. This chain's CDR3 is CAISKGLAGGQETQYF. The CDR3 DNA is TGTGCCATCAGTAAAGGACTAGCGGGGGGCCAAGAGACCCAGTACTTC.

This rearrangement joins TRBV6-5 to TRBJ1-4, with 8 positions matching TRBD1. Germline CDR1 and CDR2: MNHEY and SVGAGI. The junction had 3 bases not matched to a gene; V was cut back by 1 base and J by 8 bases. The CDR3 sequence is 14 residues long. Here the CDR3 reads CASSYWTGSEKLFF. The CDR3 DNA is TGTGCCAGCAGTTACTGGACAGGGTCCGAAAAACTGTTTTTT.

This chain joins TRBV4-2 and TRBJ2-3; TRBD2 agrees at 11 bases. With 0 bases clipped from V and 7 bases from J, the junction kept 9 bases outside the gene matches. This CDR3 comprises 17 residues. Germline V gene sequence: CDR1 LGHNA, CDR2 YNFKEQ. The CDR3 loop reads CASSQDILAGGLYTQYF. The DNA of the CDR3 is TGTGCCAGCAGCCAAGATATCTTAGCGGGGGGGCTGTATACGCAGTATTTT.

The chain couples TRBV10-3 to TRBJ2-7, with 8 positions matching TRBD1. J gave up 2 bases and V 5 bases, and 8 bases lay outside the gene matches. The CDR3 loop spans 15 amino acids. CDR1 ENHRY and CDR2 SYGVKD come from the germline V gene. CDR3 coding DNA: TGTGCCATCAGTAACGGACAGGGTAGTACCTACGAGCAGTACTTC. Amino acids: CAISNGQGSTYEQYF.

The chain joins TRBV3-1 (or the pseudogene TRBV3-2) to TRBJ2-7, with 9 nucleotides matching TRBD1. Unmatched junction bases numbered 8, after V lost 1 base and J lost 4 bases. CDR1 is LGHDT and CDR2 is YNNKEL in the germline V gene (reference sequence). The CDR3 length is 16 residues. CDR3 protein: CASSQAVRTGAYEQYF. Here the CDR3 DNA reads TGTGCCAGCAGCCAAGCAGTCAGGACAGGGGCGTACGAGCAGTACTTC.